This T cell receptor (beta chain) was sequenced in a study of post-analysis software for immune sequencing data. Overall study results and limits: Relative to controls, patients with multiple sclerosis showed significantly lower normalized Chao1 diversity. F measure clustering grouped samples strongly by preparation batch. TRBV5-6, TRBV5-1 and TRBV20-1 were among four or five TRBV segments more frequent in patients than controls.

On this clonotype: Its antigen is not identified.

V lost 3 bases, J lost 0 bases, and 10 bases stayed unmatched. Looked up from germline, CDR1 is SGDLS and CDR2 is YYNGEE. The CDR3 is made up of 18 amino acids. Presence of unique molecular identifiers characterized the TCR beta cDNA libraries. T cells, about 0.95 to 10 million of them, yielded some 510,000 cDNA molecules. MiXCR, run by TCRdb on the PCR reads, gives a single entry per CDR3 protein. The top ten hold 7.6% of the sample, which has roughly 430,000 distinct CDR3 sequences, 39% seen once. The V gene is TRBV9, the J gene TRBJ1-1; TRBD1 matches at 11 bases. This sequence originates from a girl aged 2 to 9 with multiple sclerosis. The sample comprised blood. The CDR3 sequence is CASSGSDRGHLMNTEAFF. CDR3 coding DNA: TGTGCCAGCAGCGGATCGGACAGGGGGCATTTGATGAACACTGAAGCTTTCTTT.